This entry features one T cell receptor beta chain sequence. Its matching antigen is unknown. At the DNA level, this CDR3 is encoded by other sequences in the same sample as well. V lost 5 bases, J lost 3 bases, and 2 bases stayed unmatched. The germline V gene has CDR1 LNHDA and CDR2 SQIVND (reference sequence). This CDR3 has 13 residues. This sample was taken from a study of Ad26.COV2.S vaccination and SARS-CoV-2 variants. The study, taken as a whole, reports: Responses of T cells in total may have been underestimated by the TCR breadth and depth analyses. The breadth of spike-specific CD8+ and CD4+ T cell responses after vaccination was reportedly substantial. Vaccinees displayed broader spike-specific TCR repertoires than placebo recipients. Breadth of non-spike TCRs did not differ between vaccinees and placebo recipients.

Only in-frame clones appear in the TCRdb table, and some are missing; sequencing was by immunoSEQ multiplex PCR. The sample has about 94,000 clones, roughly 85% seen once. Sequenced material: peripheral blood, taken after recovery from COVID-19. The chain is built from TRBV19 and TRBJ2-7, with 9 bases aligning to TRBD1. This receptor was identified in a human donor who had recovered from COVID-19. The CDR3 region is CASSDRGFYEQYF. In DNA form, the CDR3 reads TGTGCCAGTAGTGACAGGGGGTTCTACGAGCAGTACTTC.